One and the same sample provided the 20 T cell receptor beta chains below, sequenced in a study of vaccination and CD4 T cells after COVID-19. These receptors have no known antigen. The Oncomine TCR Beta short-read assay was applied to DNA of cultured CD4+ T cells. TCRdb re-called the PCR reads with MiXCR, one entry per CDR3 protein. The sample records under 30,000 distinct CDR3 sequences, 36% being singletons. Time point here: late sampling 161 to 241 days after vaccination in three convalescent patients. Treatment: roughly 10-day PBMC culture with coronavirus spike peptide pools or control peptides (ViraFEST assay). The sequences come from CD4+ T cells from blood, cultured in vitro, collected about 7 months after SARS-CoV-2 vaccination. The source of these receptors is a human donor who had recovered from COVID-19.

The chain recombines TRBV5-6 with TRBJ1-6; TRBD1 aligns across 9 bases. Germline assignment: CDR1 SGHDT and CDR2 YYEEEE. J gave up 5 bases and V 4 bases, and 4 bases lay outside the gene matches. This CDR3 is built from 15 residues. The chain's CDR3 is CASSPGTGNNSPLHF. The CDR3 nucleotides are TGTGCCAGCAGCCCCGGGACAGGGAATAATTCACCCCTCCACTTT.

This clonotype was recorded only once. The V and J genes are TRBV7-2 and TRBJ1-1, with D possibly being TRBD1 (6 bases). Germline V CDR1 and CDR2: SGHTA, FQGNSA. The ends were cut back, 1 base at V and 4 bases at J, with 7 bases in the middle. The CDR3 extends over 13 amino acids. CDR3 nucleotides: TGTGCCAGCAGCTTAGAGGGGGGCACTGAAGCTTTCTTT. This codes for CASSLEGGTEAFF.

This chain connects TRBV19 to TRBJ2-1; no definite D call. The CDR3 has 14 amino acids. Germline V CDR1 and CDR2: LNHDA, SQIVND (reference sequence). The V end lost 3 bases, the J end lost 1 base, and 7 bases lay between the germline ends. DNA for the CDR3: TGTGCCAGTAGTATCGGCAGTTCCTACAATGAGCAGTTCTTC. The encoded protein is CASSIGSSYNEQFF.

This clonotype was observed a handful of times. This chain links TRBV15 with TRBJ2-2; D gene uncertain. V shed 0 bases and J shed 5 bases, with 10 bases lying between them. Looked up from germline, CDR1 is LNHNV and CDR2 is YYDKDF (reference sequence). CDR3 length equals 15 residues. CDR3 nucleotides: TGTGCCACCAGCAGAGATAAGGCAGTTACCGGGGAGCTGTTTTTT. Protein sequence: CATSRDKAVTGELFF.

This chain connects TRBV6-2 or TRBV6-3 to TRBJ1-1; D is possibly TRBD1 (5 bases). The CDR3 contains 11 residues. The germline V gene encodes CDR1 MNHEY and CDR2 SVGEGT. The V end was cut by 6 bases, the J end by 8 bases, with 10 bases between. Here the CDR3 reads CASSRGQEAFF. CDR3 bases: TGTGCCAGCAGCCGTGGACAAGAAGCTTTCTTT.

This chain connects TRBV19 to TRBJ2-3; D remains ambiguous. The CDR3 loop spans 11 amino acids. V lost 7 bases to trimming and J lost 4 bases, with 6 bases between them. CDR1 and CDR2 from the germline V gene are LNHDA and SQIVND (reference sequence). DNA of the CDR3: TGTGCCAGTAATCGCCCAGATACGCAGTATTTT. The encoded protein is CASNRPDTQYF.

V usage is TRBV20-1 and J usage is TRBJ2-5; TRBD1 is a possible D gene (6 bases). V lost 5 bases and J 4 bases, leaving 20 bases between the germline ends. The germline V gene encodes CDR1 DFQATT and CDR2 SNEGSKA (reference sequence). The CDR3 is 15 amino acids. This CDR3 reads CSAGRRRTVAETQYF. CDR3 DNA: TGCAGTGCTGGTAGGAGGCGGACAGTAGCAGAGACCCAGTACTTC.

This clonotype appeared a few times. This chain joins TRBV6-1 and TRBJ1-5; the match to TRBD1 covers 10 bases. J was trimmed by 6 bases and V by 6 bases; bases with no gene match: 5. The CDR3 loop spans 14 amino acids. The germline CDR1 and CDR2 sequences are MNHNS and SASEGT. In DNA form, the CDR3 reads TGTGCCAGCAGCCGGGGACAGGGGACTCAGCCCCAGCATTTT. Translating it yields CASSRGQGTQPQHF.

This clonotype was found a few times. The V gene is TRBV4-1, the J gene TRBJ1-5; no clear D. V lost 0 bases and J lost 9, with 15 bases in between. CDR1 and CDR2 from the germline V gene are MGHRA and YSYEKL. This CDR3 is built from 15 residues. CDR3 sequence (DNA): TGCGCCAGCAGCCAAGAAGGGCGCCCCTTGATGCCCCAGCATTTT. Amino acids: CASSQEGRPLMPQHF.

There are a few counts of this clonotype. V gene TRBV28 combines with J gene TRBJ1-5; D unresolved. Germline V gene data show CDR1 as MDHEN and CDR2 as SYDVKM. The CDR3 has 14 amino acids. Trimming pared 6 bases from V and 5 bases from J, leaving 14 bases between. CDR3 residues: CASSPGRLHQPQHF. In nucleotides, the CDR3 is TGTGCCAGCAGCCCCGGGAGGCTGCATCAGCCCCAGCATTTT.

Only a few counts were recorded for this clonotype. V gene TRBV6-5 combines with J gene TRBJ1-5; D is uncertain. Trimming took 4 bases from V and 9 from J, leaving 7 bases between them. CDR1 and CDR2 (germline): MNHEY, SVGAGI. This CDR3 region has 11 residues. CDR3: CASSSSPPQHF. DNA of the CDR3: TGTGCCAGCAGTTCAAGCCCGCCCCAGCATTTT.

This clonotype has a single count. The chain has TRBV11-2 and TRBJ2-3; 13 nucleotides match TRBD2. The CDR3 has 16 amino acids. Germline CDR1 reads SGHAT; CDR2 reads FQNNGV. Trimming took 5 bases from V and 5 from J; bases not matched to a gene: 7. CDR3 DNA: TGTGCCAGCAGCAGGACTAGCGGGAGTGGAGTAGATACGCAGTATTTT. Its protein product is CASSRTSGSGVDTQYF.

By sample share, this clonotype is medium-sized. V and J are TRBV18 and TRBJ1-1; 11 nucleotides line up with TRBD1. J gave up 3 bases and V 2 bases, and 2 bases lay outside the gene matches. The germline CDR1 and CDR2 sequences are KGHSH and LQKENI. The CDR3 contains 15 residues. In DNA, the CDR3 is TGTGCCAGCTCACCAGGACAGGGGGCGTACACTGAAGCTTTCTTT. Protein sequence: CASSPGQGAYTEAFF. The full variable domain, rest sourced from reference TRBV18 and TRBJ1-1, is NAGVMQNPRHLVRRRGQEARLRCSPMKGHSHVYWYRQLPEEGLKFMVYLQKENIIDESGMPKERFSAEFPKEGPSILRIQQVVRGDSAAYFCASSPGQGAYTEAFFGQGTRLTVV.

CDR3 DNA: TGTGCCAGTAGTCCGCGAGGGAACTATGGCTACACCTTC. Translating it yields CASSPRGNYGYTF. This chain links TRBV19 with TRBJ1-2; no reliable D call. The V gene's germline CDR1 is LNHDA and CDR2 SQIVND (reference sequence). V lost 5 bases to trimming and J lost 2 bases, with 9 bases between them. The CDR3 extends over 13 amino acids.

In its sample, this clonotype ranks as medium-sized. CDR3 protein: CASSYSGFGAETQYF. For the CDR3, the DNA is TGTGCCAGCAGTTACTCCGGGTTCGGGGCGGAGACCCAGTACTTC. The chain recombines TRBV6-5 with TRBJ2-5; the D gene could be TRBD1 or TRBD2 (5 bases each). The germline V gene encodes CDR1 MNHEY and CDR2 SVGAGI. The CDR3 is made up of 15 amino acids. Deletions cut 0 bases from V and 5 bases from J, with 13 bases between.

The rearrangement uses TRBV2 and TRBJ2-7, with 8 bases matching TRBD1. Per the germline V gene, CDR1 is SNHLY and CDR2 is FYNNEI. The CDR3 is made up of 14 amino acids. V lost 3 bases, J lost 7 bases, and 8 bases stayed unmatched. The CDR3 DNA reads as TGTGCCAGCAGTGAGCCACTACAGGGGGAGGAGCAGTACTTC. This gives the protein CASSEPLQGEEQYF.

This clonotype qualifies as medium-sized (0.01 to 0.1%). This sequence joins TRBV7-6 and TRBJ1-5; D unresolved. V lost 1 base to trimming and J lost 7 bases, with 11 bases between them. The CDR3 covers 14 residues. Per germline, CDR1 SGHVS and CDR2 FNYEAQ. CDR3 DNA: TGTGCCAGCAGCTTAGGTCTGGGAGGGCAGCCCCAGCATTTT. It encodes CASSLGLGGQPQHF. Looking up the rest from reference TRBV7-6 and TRBJ1-5 gives the full variable domain: GAGVSQSPRYKVTKRGQDVALRCDPISGHVSLYWYRQALGQGPEFLTYFNYEAQQDKSGLPNDRFSAERPEGSISTLTIQRTEQRDSAMYRCASSLGLGGQPQHFGDGTRLSIL.

The chain couples TRBV28 to TRBJ1-5; D gene uncertain. Germline CDR1 MDHEN, CDR2 SYDVKM. The length of the CDR3 is 13 residues. CDR3 nucleotide sequence: TGTGCAACGAGTCCCAGGATCAATCAGCCCCAGCATTTT. Protein: CATSPRINQPQHF.

V and J are TRBV30 and TRBJ2-5; D not certain. This CDR3 contains 12 residues. The V gene lost 0 bases and the J gene lost 4 bases, with 6 bases spanning the gap. Germline CDR1 reads GTSNPN; CDR2 reads SVGIG (reference sequence). DNA for the CDR3: TGTGCCTGGAGTGTAAGTTCAGAGACCCAGTACTTC. Amino acid sequence: CAWSVSSETQYF.

The V and J genes are TRBV20-1 and TRBJ2-5; D may be TRBD1 (7 bases). The CDR3 totals 15 residues. Germline V CDR1 and CDR2: DFQATT, SNEGSKA (reference sequence). The V end was cut by 0 bases, the J end by 1 base, with 12 bases between. The CDR3 region is CSARDRGELQETQYF. In nucleotides, the CDR3 is TGCAGTGCTAGAGACAGGGGGGAGCTCCAAGAGACCCAGTACTTC.